This TCR beta chain was sequenced during a study of shared clonotypes between healthy human individuals. Notes on this clone: Other DNA sequences in this specimen translate into the identical CDR3.

Data came from immunoSEQ multiplex PCR; TCRdb stores just in-frame clones and leaves some out. The sample contains some 2,500,000 clones, over 85% of which appear only once. V was pared by 3 bases and J by 5 bases, with 10 bases between. This CDR3 is 13 amino acids long. CDR1 MDHEN and CDR2 SYDVKM come from the germline V gene. The TCR comes from a man aged 18 to 35 in good health. Some clones in this sample may be carry-over from other donors' samples. This chain joins TRBV28 and TRBJ1-2; possible D gene TRBD1, 5 bases. Sequencing used naive CD4+ T cells from PBMCs. Subset of the sample: CD45RA+ positively selected. As DNA, the CDR3 is TGTGCCAGCAGTTTTAGGGGAGGGTATGGCTACACCTTC. Protein: CASSFRGGYGYTF.